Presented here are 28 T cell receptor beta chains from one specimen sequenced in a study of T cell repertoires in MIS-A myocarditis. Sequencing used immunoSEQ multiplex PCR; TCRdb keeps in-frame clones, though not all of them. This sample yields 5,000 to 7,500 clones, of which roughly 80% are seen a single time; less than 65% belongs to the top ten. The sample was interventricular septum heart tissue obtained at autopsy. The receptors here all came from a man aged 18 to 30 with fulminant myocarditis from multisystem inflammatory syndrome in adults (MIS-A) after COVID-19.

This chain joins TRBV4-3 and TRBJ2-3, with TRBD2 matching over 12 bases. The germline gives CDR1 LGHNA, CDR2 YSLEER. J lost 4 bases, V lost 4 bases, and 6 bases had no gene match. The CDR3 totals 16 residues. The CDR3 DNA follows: TGCGCCAGCAGCCGAGCTAGCGGGGGGGCGGCAGATACGCAGTATTTT. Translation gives CASSRASGGAADTQYF.

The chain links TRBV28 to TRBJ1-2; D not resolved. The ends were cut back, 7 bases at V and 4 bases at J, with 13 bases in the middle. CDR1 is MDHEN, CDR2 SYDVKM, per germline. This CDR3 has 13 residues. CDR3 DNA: TGTGCCAGCACCACAAGTCCGGGCTATGGCTACACCTTC. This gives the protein CASTTSPGYGYTF.

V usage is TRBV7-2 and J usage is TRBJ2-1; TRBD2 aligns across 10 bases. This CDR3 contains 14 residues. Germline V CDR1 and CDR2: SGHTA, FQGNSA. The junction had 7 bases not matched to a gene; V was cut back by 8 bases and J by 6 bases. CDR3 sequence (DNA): TGTGCCAGCGTCGAAGAGCGGGGGGGCAATGAGCAGTTCTTC. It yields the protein CASVEERGGNEQFF.

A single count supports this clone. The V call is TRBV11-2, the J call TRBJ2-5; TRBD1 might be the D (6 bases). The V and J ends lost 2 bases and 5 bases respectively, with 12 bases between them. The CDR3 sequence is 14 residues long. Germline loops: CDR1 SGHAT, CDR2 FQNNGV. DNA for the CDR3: TGTGCCAGCAGCTTATCCCAGGGGTACGAGACCCAGTACTTC. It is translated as CASSLSQGYETQYF.

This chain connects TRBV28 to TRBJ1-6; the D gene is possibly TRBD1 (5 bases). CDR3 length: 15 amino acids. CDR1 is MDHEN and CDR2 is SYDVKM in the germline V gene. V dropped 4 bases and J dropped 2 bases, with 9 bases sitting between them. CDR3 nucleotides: TGTGCCAGCAGTTCCAGGGTGACCTATAATTCACCCCTCCACTTT. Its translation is CASSSRVTYNSPLHF.

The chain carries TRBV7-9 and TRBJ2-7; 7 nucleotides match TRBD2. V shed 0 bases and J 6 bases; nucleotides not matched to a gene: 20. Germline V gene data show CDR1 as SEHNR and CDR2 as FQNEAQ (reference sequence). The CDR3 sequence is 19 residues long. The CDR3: CASSLAGREEGFGAIEQYF. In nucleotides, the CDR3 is TGTGCCAGCAGCTTAGCGGGGAGGGAAGAGGGTTTCGGGGCGATCGAGCAGTACTTC.

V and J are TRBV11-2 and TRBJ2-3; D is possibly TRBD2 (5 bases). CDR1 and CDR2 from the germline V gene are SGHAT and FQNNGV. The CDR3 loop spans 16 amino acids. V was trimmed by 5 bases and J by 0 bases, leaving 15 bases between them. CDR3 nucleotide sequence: TGTGCCAGCAGCCCCCTCAGCGGTGCTAGCACAGATACGCAGTATTTT. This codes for CASSPLSGASTDTQYF.

CDR3 bases: TGTGCCAGTATCAGGCGGAGGGGGGACACTGAAGCTTTCTTT. Amino acids: CASIRRRGDTEAFF. The gene calls are TRBV19 and TRBJ1-1; D is possibly TRBD1 (6 bases). The CDR3 is made up of 14 amino acids. With 7 bases removed from V and 3 bases from J, the gap between germline ends came to 15 bases. Germline V gene data show CDR1 as LNHDA and CDR2 as SQIVND (reference sequence).

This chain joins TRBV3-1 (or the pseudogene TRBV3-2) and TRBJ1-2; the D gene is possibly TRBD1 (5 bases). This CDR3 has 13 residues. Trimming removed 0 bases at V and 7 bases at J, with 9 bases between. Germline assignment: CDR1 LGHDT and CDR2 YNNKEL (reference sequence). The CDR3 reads CASSQEERGGYTF. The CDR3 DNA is TGTGCCAGCAGCCAAGAAGAAAGGGGTGGCTACACCTTC.

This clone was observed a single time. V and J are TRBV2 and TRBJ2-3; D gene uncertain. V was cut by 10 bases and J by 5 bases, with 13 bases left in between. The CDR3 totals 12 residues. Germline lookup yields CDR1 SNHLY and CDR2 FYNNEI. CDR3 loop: CATNPTVDTQYF. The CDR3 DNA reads TGTGCCACCAATCCGACGGTAGATACGCAGTATTTT.

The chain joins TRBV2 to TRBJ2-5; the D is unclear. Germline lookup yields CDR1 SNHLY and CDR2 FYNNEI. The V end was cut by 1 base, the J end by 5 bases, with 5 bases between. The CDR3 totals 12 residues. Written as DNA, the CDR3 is TGTGCCAGCAGTGAAGGAAGGGAGACCCAGTACTTC. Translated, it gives CASSEGRETQYF.

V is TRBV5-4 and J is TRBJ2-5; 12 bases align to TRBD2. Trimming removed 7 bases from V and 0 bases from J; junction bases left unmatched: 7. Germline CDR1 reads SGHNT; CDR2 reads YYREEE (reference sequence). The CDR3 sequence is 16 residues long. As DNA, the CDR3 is TGTGCCAGCTCACCGAGACTAGCGGGGGACCAAGAGACCCAGTACTTC. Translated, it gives CASSPRLAGDQETQYF.

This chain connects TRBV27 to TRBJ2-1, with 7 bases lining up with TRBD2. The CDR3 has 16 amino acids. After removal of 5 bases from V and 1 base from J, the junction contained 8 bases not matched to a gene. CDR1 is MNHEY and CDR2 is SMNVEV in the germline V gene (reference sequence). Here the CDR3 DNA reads TGTGCCAGCAGTCCTCCCTTGGGGGGGTCCTACAATGAGCAGTTCTTC. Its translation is CASSPPLGGSYNEQFF.

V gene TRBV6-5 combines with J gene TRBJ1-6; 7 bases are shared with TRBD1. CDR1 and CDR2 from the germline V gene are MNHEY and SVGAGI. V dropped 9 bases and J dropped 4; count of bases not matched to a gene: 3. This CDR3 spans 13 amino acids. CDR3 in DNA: TGTGCCAGTAAACAGGGGTATAATTCACCCCTCCACTTT. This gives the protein CASKQGYNSPLHF.

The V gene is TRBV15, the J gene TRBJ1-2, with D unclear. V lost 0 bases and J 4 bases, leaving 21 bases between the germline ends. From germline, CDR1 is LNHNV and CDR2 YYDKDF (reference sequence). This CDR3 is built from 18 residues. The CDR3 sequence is CATSRDKGFLRGTYGYTF. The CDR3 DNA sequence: TGTGCCACCAGCAGAGACAAGGGCTTCCTACGAGGTACCTATGGCTACACCTTC.

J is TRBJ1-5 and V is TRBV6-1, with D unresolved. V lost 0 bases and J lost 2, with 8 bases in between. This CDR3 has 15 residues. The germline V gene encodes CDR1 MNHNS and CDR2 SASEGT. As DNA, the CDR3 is TGTGCCAGCAGTGAAGCCTTGGAGGGCAATCAGCCCCAGCATTTT. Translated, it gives CASSEALEGNQPQHF.

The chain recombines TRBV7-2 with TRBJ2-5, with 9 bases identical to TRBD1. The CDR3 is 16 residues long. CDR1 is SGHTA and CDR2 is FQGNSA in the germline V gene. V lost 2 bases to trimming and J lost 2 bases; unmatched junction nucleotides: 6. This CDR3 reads CASSLTGTGFQETQYF. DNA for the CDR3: TGTGCCAGCAGCTTAACCGGGACAGGGTTTCAAGAGACCCAGTACTTC.

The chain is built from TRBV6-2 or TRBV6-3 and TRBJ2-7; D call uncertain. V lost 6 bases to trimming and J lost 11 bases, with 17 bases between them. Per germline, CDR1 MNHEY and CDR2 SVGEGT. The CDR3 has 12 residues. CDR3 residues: CASSPSGWQEYF. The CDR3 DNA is TGTGCCAGCAGCCCATCCGGGTGGCAGGAGTACTTC.

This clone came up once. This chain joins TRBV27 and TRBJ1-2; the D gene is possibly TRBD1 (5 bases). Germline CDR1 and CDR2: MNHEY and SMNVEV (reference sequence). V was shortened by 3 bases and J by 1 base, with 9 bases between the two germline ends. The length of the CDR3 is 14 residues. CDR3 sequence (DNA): TGTGCCAGCAGTTTCGGCAGGGTTAACTATGGCTACACCTTC. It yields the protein CASSFGRVNYGYTF.

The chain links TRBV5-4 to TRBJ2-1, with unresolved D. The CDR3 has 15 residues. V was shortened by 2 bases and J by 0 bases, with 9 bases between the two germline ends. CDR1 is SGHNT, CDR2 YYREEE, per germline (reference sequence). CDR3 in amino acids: CASSLGLTSYNEQFF. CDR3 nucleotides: TGTGCCAGCAGCTTAGGTCTCACCTCCTACAATGAGCAGTTCTTC.

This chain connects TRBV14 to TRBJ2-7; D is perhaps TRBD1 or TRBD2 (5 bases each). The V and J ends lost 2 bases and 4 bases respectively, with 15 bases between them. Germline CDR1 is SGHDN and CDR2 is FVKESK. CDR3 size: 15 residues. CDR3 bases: TGTGCCAGCAGCCAACTCGCCGTAGGGGAGTACGAGCAGTACTTC. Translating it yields CASSQLAVGEYEQYF. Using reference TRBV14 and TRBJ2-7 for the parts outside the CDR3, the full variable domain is EAGVTQFPSHSVIEKGQTVTLRCDPISGHDNLYWYRRVMGKEIKFLLHFVKESKQDESGMPNNRFLAERTGGTYSTLKVQPAELEDSGVYFCASSQLAVGEYEQYFGPGTRLTVT.

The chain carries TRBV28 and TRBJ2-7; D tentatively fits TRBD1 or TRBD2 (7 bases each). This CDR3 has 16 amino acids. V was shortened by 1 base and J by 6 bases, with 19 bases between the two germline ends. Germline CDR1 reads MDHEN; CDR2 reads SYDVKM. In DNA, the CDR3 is TGTGCCAGCAGTTTATTGTCAGGGGGGGGGCTGGGCGAGCAGTACTTC. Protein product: CASSLLSGGGLGEQYF.

Written as DNA, the CDR3 is TGCAGTGCTAGTGGTTGGGGGGCGCGCACCGGGGAGCTGTTTTTT. Protein product: CSASGWGARTGELFF. The gene calls are TRBV20-1 and TRBJ2-2, with D perhaps being TRBD1 or TRBD2 (6 bases each). Per the germline V gene, CDR1 is DFQATT and CDR2 is SNEGSKA (reference sequence). This CDR3 is built from 15 residues. V shed 3 bases and J shed 4 bases, with 15 bases lying between them.

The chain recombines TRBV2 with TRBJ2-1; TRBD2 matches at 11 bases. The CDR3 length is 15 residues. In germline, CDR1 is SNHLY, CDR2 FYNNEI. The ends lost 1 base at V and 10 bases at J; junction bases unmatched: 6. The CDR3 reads CASSEDRLAGLEQFF. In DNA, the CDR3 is TGTGCCAGCAGTGAAGATAGACTAGCGGGACTGGAGCAGTTCTTC. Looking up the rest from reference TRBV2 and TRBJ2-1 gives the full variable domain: EPEVTQTPSHQVTQMGQEVILRCVPISNHLYFYWYRQILGQKVEFLVSFYNNEISEKSEIFDDQFSVERPDGSNFTLKIRSTKLEDSAMYFCASSEDRLAGLEQFFGPGTRLTVL.

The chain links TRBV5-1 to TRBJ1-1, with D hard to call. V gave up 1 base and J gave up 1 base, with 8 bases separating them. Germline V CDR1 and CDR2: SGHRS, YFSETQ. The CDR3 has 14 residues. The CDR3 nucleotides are TGCGCCAGCAGCTTGTCGGTAGGGAACACTGAAGCTTTCTTT. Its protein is CASSLSVGNTEAFF.

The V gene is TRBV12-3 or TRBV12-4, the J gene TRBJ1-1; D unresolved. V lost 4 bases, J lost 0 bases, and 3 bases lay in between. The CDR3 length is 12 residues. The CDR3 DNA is TGTGCCAGCAGTTACCTGAACACTGAAGCTTTCTTT. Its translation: CASSYLNTEAFF.

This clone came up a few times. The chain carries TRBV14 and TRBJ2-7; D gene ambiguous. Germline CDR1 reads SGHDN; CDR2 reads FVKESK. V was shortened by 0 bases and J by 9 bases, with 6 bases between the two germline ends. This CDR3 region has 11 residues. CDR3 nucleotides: TGTGCCAGCAGCCAAGATGGGTGGCAGTACTTC. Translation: CASSQDGWQYF.

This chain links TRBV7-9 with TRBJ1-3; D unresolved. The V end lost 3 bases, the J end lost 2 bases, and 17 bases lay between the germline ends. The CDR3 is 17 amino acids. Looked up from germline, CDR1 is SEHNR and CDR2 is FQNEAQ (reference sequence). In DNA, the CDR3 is TGTGCCAGCAGCTTTCTAAGTCGGCCAGAGACTGGAAACACCATATATTTT. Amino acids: CASSFLSRPETGNTIYF.